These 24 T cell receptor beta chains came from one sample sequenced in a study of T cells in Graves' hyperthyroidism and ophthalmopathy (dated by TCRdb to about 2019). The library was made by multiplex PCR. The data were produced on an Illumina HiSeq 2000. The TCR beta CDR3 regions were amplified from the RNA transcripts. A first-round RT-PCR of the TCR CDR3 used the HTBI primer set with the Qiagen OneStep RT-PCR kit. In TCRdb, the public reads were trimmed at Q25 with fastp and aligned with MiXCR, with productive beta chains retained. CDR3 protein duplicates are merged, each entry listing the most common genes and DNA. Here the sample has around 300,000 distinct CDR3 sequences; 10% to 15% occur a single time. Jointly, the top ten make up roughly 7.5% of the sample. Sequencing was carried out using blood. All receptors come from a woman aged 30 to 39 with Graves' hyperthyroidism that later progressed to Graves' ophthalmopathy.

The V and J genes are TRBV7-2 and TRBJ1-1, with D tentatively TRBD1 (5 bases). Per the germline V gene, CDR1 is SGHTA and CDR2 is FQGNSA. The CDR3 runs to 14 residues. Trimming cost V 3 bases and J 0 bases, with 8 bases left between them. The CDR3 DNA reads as TGTGCCAGCAGCTTCTGGGGGATGAACACTGAAGCTTTCTTT. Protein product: CASSFWGMNTEAFF.

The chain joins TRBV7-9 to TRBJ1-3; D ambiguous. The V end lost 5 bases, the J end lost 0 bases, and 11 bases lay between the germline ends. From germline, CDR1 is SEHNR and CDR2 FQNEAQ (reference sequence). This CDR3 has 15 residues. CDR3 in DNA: TGTGCCAGCAGCAGACAAGGGAGCTCTGGAAACACCATATATTTT. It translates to CASSRQGSSGNTIYF. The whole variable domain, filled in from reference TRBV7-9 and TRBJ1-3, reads DTGVSQNPRHKITKRGQNVTFRCDPISEHNRLYWYRQTLGQGPEFLTYFQNEAQLEKSRLLSDRFSAERPKGSFSTLEIQRTEQGDSAMYLCASSRQGSSGNTIYFGEGSWLTVV.

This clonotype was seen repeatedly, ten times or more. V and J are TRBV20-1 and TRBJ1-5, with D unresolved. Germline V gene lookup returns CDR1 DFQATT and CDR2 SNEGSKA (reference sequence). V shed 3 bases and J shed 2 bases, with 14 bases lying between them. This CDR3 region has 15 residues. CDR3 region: CSASPPRTGNQPQHF. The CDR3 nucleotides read TGCAGTGCTAGCCCACCTCGAACCGGCAATCAGCCCCAGCATTTT.

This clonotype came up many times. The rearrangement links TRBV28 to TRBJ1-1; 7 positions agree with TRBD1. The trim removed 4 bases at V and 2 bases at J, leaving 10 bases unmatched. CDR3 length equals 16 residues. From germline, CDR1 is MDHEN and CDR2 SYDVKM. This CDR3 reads CASSYRGGTVNTEAFF. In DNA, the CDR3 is TGTGCCAGCAGTTATAGGGGCGGGACAGTAAACACTGAAGCTTTCTTT.

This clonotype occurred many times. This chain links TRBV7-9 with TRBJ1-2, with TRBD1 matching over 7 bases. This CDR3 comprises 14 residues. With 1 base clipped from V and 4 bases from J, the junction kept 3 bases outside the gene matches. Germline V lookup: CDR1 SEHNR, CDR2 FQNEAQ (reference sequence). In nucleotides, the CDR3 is TGTGCCAGCAGCTTAGTGCGGGACAGCTATGGCTACACCTTC. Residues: CASSLVRDSYGYTF.

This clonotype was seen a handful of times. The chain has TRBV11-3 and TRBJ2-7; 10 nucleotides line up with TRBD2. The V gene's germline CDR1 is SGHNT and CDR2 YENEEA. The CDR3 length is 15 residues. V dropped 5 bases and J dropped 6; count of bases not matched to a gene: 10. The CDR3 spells CASSRGGVAGGEQYF. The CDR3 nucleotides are TGTGCCAGCAGCCGCGGAGGGGTAGCGGGAGGCGAGCAGTACTTC.

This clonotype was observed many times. CDR3 residues: CAWSFGVGEKLFF. The DNA of the CDR3 is TGTGCCTGGAGTTTCGGGGTGGGGGAAAAACTGTTTTTT. The rearrangement uses TRBV30 and TRBJ1-4; no firm D call. The CDR3 extends over 13 amino acids. CDR1 GTSNPN and CDR2 SVGIG come from the germline V gene (reference sequence). V was shortened by 2 bases and J by 8 bases, with 12 bases between the two germline ends.

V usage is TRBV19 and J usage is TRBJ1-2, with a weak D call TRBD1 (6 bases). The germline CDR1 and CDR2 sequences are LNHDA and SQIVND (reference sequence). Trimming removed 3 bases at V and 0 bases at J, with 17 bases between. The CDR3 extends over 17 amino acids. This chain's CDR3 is CASSILRGAGSNYGYTF. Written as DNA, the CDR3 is TGTGCCAGTAGTATTCTTCGGGGGGCAGGCTCTAACTATGGCTACACCTTC.

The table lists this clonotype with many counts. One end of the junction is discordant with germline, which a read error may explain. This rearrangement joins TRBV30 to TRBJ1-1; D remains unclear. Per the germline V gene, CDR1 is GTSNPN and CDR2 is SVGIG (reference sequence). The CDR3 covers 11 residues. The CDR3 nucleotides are TGTGCCTGGAGTGCCCACACTGACGCTTTCTTT. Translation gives CAWSAHTDAFF.

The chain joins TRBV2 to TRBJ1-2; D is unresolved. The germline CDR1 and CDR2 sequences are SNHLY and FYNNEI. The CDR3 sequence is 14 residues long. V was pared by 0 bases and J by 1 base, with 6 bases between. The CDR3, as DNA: TGTGCCAGCAGTGAAGCTATCAGTAACTATGGCTACACCTTC. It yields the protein CASSEAISNYGYTF.

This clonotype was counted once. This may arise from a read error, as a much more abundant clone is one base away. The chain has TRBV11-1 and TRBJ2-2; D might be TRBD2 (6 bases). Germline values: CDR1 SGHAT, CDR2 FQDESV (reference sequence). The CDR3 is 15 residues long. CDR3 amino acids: CASSLVDYNTGELLF. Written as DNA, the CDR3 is TGTGCCAGCAGCTTAGTGGACTATAACACCGGGGAGCTGCTTTTT. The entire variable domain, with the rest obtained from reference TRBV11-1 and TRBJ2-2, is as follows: EAEVAQSPRYKITEKSQAVAFWCDPISGHATLYWYRQILGQGPELLVQFQDESVVDDSQLPKDRFSAERLKGVDSTLKIQPAELGDSAMYLCASSLVDYNTGELLFGEGSRLTVL.

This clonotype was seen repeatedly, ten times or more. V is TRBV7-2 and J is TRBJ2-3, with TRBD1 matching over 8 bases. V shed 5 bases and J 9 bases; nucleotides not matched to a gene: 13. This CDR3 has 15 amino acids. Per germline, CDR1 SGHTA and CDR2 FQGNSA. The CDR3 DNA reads TGTGCCAGCAGCGGACCGGGACAGGCGCGAAAGACGCAGTATTTT. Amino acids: CASSGPGQARKTQYF.

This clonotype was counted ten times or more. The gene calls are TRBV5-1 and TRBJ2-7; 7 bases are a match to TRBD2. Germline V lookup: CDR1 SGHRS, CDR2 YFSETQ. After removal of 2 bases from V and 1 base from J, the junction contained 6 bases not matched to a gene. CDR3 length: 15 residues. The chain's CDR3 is CASSLTGGFSYEQYF. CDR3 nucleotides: TGCGCCAGCAGCTTAACGGGAGGATTTTCCTACGAGCAGTACTTC.

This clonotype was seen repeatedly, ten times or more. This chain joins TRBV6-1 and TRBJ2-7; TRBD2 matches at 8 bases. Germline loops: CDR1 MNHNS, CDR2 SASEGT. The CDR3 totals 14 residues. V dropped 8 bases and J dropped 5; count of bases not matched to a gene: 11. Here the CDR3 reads CASARVGSGDEQYF. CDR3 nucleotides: TGTGCCAGCGCCCGGGTAGGTAGCGGGGACGAGCAGTACTTC.

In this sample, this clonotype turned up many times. CDR3 region: CASSPISTQETQYF. The CDR3 DNA follows: TGTGCCAGCAGCCCCATCAGTACGCAAGAGACCCAGTACTTC. The chain employs TRBV6-1 and TRBJ2-5; D ambiguous. Germline CDR1 and CDR2: MNHNS and SASEGT. The CDR3 length is 14 residues. V was pared by 6 bases and J by 2 bases, with 13 bases between.

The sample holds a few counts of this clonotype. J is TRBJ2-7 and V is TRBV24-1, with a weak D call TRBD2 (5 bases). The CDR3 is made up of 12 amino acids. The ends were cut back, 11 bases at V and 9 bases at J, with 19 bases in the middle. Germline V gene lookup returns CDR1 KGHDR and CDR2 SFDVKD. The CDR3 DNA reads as TGTGCCAACCTAAAGCGGAACCCTGGGCAGTACTTC. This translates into CANLKRNPGQYF.

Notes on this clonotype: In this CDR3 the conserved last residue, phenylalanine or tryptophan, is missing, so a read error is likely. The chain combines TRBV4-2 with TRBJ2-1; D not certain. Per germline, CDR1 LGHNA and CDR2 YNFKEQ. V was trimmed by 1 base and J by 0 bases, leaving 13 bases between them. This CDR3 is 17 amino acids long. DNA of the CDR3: TGTGCCAGCAGCCAAGTGGATTCGTTGAGCTCCTACAATGAGCAGTTCCTC. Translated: CASSQVDSLSSYNEQFL.

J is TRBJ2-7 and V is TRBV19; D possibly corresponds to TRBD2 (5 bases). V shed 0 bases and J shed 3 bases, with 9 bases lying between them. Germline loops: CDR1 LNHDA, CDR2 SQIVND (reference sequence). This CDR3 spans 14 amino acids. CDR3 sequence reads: CASSIDGISYEQYF. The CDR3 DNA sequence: TGTGCCAGTAGTATAGACGGGATCAGCTACGAGCAGTACTTC.

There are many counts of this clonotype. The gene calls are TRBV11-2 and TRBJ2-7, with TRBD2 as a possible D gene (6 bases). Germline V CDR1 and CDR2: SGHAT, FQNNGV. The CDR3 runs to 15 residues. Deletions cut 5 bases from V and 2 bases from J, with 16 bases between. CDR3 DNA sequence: TGTGCCAGCAGCCCCAATGGGGGGACGACCTACGAGCAGTACTTC. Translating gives CASSPNGGTTYEQYF.

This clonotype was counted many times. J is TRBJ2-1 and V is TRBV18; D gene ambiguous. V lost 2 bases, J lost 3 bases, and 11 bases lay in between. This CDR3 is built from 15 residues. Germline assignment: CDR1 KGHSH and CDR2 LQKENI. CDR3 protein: CASSPEERYYNEQFF. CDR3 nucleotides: TGTGCCAGCTCACCAGAGGAAAGGTACTACAATGAGCAGTTCTTC.

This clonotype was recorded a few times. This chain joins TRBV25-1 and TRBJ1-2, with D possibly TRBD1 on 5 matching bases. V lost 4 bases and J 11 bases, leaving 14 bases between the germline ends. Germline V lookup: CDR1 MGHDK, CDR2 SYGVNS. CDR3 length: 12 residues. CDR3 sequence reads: CASSVPDGHYTF. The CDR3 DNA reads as TGTGCCAGCAGTGTCCCGGACGGACATTACACCTTC.

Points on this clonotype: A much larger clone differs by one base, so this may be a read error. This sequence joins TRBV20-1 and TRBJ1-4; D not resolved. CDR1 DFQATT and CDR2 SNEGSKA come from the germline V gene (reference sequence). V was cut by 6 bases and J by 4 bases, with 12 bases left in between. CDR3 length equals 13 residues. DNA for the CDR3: TGCAGTGCAACGACGGCCGGTAATGAAAAACTGTTTTTT. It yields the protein CSATTAGNEKLFF.

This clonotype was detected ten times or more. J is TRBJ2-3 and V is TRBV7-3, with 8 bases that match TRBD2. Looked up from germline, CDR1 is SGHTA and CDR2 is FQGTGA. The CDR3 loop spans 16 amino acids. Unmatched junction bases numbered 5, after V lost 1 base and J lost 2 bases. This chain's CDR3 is CASSLRGAGVTDTQYF. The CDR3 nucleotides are TGTGCCAGCAGCTTAAGGGGAGCGGGAGTCACAGATACGCAGTATTTT.

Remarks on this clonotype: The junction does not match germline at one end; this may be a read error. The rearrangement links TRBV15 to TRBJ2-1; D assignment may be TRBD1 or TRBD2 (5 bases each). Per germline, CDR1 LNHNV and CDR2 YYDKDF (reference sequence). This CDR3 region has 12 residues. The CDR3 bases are TGTGCCACCAGCAGAGATCAGGGTGAGCGGTACTTC. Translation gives CATSRDQGERYF. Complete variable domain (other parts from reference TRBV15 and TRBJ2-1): DAMVIQNPRYQVTQFGKPVTLSCSQTLNHNVMYWYQQKSSQAPKLLFHYYDKDFNNEADTPDNFQSRRPNTSFCFLDIRSPGLGDTAMYLCATSRDQGERYFGPGTRLTVL.